The 8 T cell receptor beta chains listed next were all sequenced from one sample in a study of PD-1 blockade in mismatch repair-deficient tumors (dated by TCRdb to the late 2010s). The time point label, read with the paper, signifies: peripheral blood 12 weeks after first pembrolizumab dose. Receptor libraries were prepared by the immunoSEQ multiplex PCR assay. TCRdb provides this immuneACCESS table in a form limited to in-frame rearrangements. Some clones are lacking; in checked studies, under half of them reflect an unresolved V gene, and why the rest are absent is not known. Within this sample are roughly 80,000 clones, with roughly 80% of them counted one time only. The ten top clones hold under 3% of the sample. The material sequenced was peripheral blood, taken 12 weeks after starting pembrolizumab. These receptors all stem from an adult with mismatch repair-deficient cancer.

This clone was counted only a few times. The J gene is TRBJ1-1, the V gene TRBV18; 7 bases are a match to TRBD1. This CDR3 has 14 amino acids. Germline lookup yields CDR1 KGHSH and CDR2 LQKENI. After removal of 3 bases from V and 2 bases from J, the junction contained 3 bases not matched to a gene. The CDR3 DNA reads TGTGCCAGCTCACCGACAGGGTTCAACACTGAAGCTTTCTTT. Encoded protein: CASSPTGFNTEAFF.

This chain links TRBV20-1 with TRBJ1-1, with D perhaps TRBD1 (5 bases). V gave up 6 bases and J gave up 4 bases, with 9 bases separating them. Germline V lookup: CDR1 DFQATT, CDR2 SNEGSKA (reference sequence). The CDR3 has 11 amino acids. The chain's CDR3 is CSASGFTEAFF. CDR3 nucleotide sequence: TGCAGTGCGTCAGGGTTCACTGAAGCTTTCTTT.

J is TRBJ2-4 and V is TRBV19, with a weak D call TRBD2 (6 bases). Germline CDR1 is LNHDA and CDR2 is SQIVND (reference sequence). The CDR3 totals 13 residues. V shed 10 bases and J shed 3 bases, with 13 bases lying between them. CDR3 amino acids: CATEGEVKNIQYF. For the CDR3, the DNA is TGTGCCACCGAAGGGGAGGTCAAAAACATTCAGTACTTC. Full variable domain (missing parts from reference TRBV19 and TRBJ2-4): DGGITQSPKYLFRKEGQNVTLSCEQNLNHDAMYWYRQDPGQGLRLIYYSQIVNDFQKGDIAEGYSVSREKKESFPLTVTSAQKNPTAFYLCATEGEVKNIQYFGAGTRLSVL.

The rearrangement joins TRBV6-5 to TRBJ2-3; D gene ambiguous. Germline assignment: CDR1 MNHEY and CDR2 SVGAGI. Trimming took 6 bases from V and 6 from J, leaving 13 bases between them. The CDR3 totals 13 residues. The CDR3 region is CASSPRPWDTQYF. The CDR3 nucleotides read TGTGCCAGCAGCCCCCGGCCCTGGGATACGCAGTATTTT.

The chain employs TRBV27 and TRBJ2-2; the D is unclear. The CDR3 is 14 residues long. The germline V and J ends were trimmed by 3 bases and 2 bases, with 7 bases remaining between them. Germline V CDR1 and CDR2: MNHEY, SMNVEV (reference sequence). The CDR3 coding sequence is TGTGCCAGCAGTTTCCGGTTTAACACCGGGGAGCTGTTTTTT. Translation: CASSFRFNTGELFF.

This clone was found once. This chain joins TRBV6-5 and TRBJ2-7; D is possibly TRBD2 (6 bases). Germline assignment: CDR1 MNHEY and CDR2 SVGAGI. Trimming stripped 8 bases from V and 6 bases from J, with 11 bases between. This CDR3 is built from 11 residues. In nucleotides, the CDR3 is TGTGCCAGCGGGTGGGGGGTCGAGCAGTACTTC. Its protein is CASGWGVEQYF.

The V gene is TRBV5-4, the J gene TRBJ2-1, with 13 bases lining up with TRBD2. Per germline, CDR1 SGHNT and CDR2 YYREEE (reference sequence). This CDR3 has 15 residues. V lost 4 bases, J lost 8 bases, and 6 bases stayed unmatched. The CDR3 DNA is TGTGCCAGCAGCCCGGGACTAGCGGGAATTGATGAGCAGTTCTTC. This translates into CASSPGLAGIDEQFF.

This chain joins TRBV2 and TRBJ1-4; D is unclear. This CDR3 comprises 12 residues. V dropped 1 base and J dropped 4 bases, with 1 base sitting between them. Germline CDR1 and CDR2: SNHLY and FYNNEI. The CDR3 coding sequence is TGTGCCAGCAGTGAAGTTAATGAAAAACTGTTTTTT. Its translation: CASSEVNEKLFF.